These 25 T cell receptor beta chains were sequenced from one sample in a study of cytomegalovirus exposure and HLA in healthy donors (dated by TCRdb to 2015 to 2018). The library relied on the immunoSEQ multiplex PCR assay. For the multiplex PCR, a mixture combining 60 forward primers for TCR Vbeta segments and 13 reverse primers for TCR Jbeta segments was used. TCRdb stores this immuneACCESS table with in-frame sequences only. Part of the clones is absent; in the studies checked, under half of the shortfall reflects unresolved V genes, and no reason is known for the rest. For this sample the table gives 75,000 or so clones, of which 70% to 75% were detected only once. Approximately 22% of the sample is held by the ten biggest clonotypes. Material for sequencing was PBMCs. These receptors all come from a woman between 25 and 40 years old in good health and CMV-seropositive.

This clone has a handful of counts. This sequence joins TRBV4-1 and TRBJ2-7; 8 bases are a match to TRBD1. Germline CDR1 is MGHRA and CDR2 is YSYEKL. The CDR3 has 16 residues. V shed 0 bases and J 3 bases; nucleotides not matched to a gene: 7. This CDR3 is CASSQEPLGQGYEQYF. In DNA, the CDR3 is TGCGCCAGCAGCCAAGAGCCTCTAGGACAGGGCTACGAGCAGTACTTC.

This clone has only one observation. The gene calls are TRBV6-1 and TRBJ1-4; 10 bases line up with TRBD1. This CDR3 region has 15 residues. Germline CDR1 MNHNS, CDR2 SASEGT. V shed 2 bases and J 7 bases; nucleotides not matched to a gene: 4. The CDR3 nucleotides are TGTGCCAGCAGTGAAAGGGGGACAGGGGCTGAAAAACTGTTTTTT. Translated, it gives CASSERGTGAEKLFF.

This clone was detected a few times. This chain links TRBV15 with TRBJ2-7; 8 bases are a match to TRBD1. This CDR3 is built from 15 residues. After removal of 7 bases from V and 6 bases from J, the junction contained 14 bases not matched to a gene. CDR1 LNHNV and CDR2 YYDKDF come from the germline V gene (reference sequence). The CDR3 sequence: CATKDRDRKNGEQYF. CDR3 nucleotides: TGTGCCACCAAGGACCGGGACAGGAAGAATGGCGAGCAGTACTTC.

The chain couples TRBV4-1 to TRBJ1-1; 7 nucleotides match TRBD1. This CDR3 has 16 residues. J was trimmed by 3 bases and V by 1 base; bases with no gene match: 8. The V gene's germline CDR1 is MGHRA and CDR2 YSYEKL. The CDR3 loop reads CASSQGEIRGDTEAFF. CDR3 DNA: TGCGCCAGCAGCCAAGGTGAGATCAGGGGGGACACTGAAGCTTTCTTT.

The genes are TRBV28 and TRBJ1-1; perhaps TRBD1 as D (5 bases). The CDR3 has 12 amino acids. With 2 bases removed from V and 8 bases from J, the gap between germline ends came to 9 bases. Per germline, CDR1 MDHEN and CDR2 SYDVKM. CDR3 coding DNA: TGTGCCAGCAGTTTACAAGGGGTCGAAGCTTTCTTT. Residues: CASSLQGVEAFF.

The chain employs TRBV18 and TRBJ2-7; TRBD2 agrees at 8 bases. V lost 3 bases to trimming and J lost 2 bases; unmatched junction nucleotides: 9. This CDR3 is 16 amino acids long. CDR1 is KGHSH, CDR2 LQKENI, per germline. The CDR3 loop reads CASSPYSGMGPYEQYF. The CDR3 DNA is TGTGCCAGCTCACCTTATAGCGGGATGGGGCCCTACGAGCAGTACTTC.

As DNA, the CDR3 is TGTGCCAGCAGTTACTCGACGGGCGGGGGCTCCTACGAGCAGTACTTC. The encoded protein is CASSYSTGGGSYEQYF. V is TRBV6-5 and J is TRBJ2-7; 7 bases match TRBD2. Germline CDR1 and CDR2: MNHEY and SVGAGI. Unmatched junction bases numbered 5, after V lost 0 bases and J lost 0 bases. This CDR3 region has 16 residues.

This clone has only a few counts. The DNA of the CDR3 is TGTGCCAGCAGTTTTACAGGGGGCACTGGCTACACCTTC. As protein: CASSFTGGTGYTF. The chain joins TRBV6-5 to TRBJ1-2; TRBD1 matches 9 bases. The CDR3 is 13 amino acids. The ends lost 4 bases at V and 7 bases at J; junction bases unmatched: 4. Germline values: CDR1 MNHEY, CDR2 SVGAGI.

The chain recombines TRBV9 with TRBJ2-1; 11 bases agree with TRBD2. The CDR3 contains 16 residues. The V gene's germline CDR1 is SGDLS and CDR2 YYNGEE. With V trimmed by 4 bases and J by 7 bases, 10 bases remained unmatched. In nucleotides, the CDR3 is TGTGCCAGCAGCAGAACCACGACTAGCGGGAAGAATGAGCAGTTCTTC. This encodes CASSRTTTSGKNEQFF.

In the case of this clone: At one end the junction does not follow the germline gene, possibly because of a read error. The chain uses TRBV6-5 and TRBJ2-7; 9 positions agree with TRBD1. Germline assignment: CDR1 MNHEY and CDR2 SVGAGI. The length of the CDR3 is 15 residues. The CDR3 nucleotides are TGTGCCAGCAGTGACTCCGGGACAGGGACCTACGAGCAGTACTTC. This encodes CASSDSGTGTYEQYF.

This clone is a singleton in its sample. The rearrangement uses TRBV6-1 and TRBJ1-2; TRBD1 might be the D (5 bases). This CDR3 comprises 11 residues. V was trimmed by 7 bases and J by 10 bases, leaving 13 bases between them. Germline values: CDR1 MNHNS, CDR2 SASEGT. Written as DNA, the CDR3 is TGTGCCAGCACCCAGACAGTTTTCTACACCTTC. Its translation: CASTQTVFYTF.

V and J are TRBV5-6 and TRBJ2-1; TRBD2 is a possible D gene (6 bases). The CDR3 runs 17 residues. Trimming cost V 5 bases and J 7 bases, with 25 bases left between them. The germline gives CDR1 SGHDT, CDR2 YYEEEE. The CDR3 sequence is CASSSGWTRGTQNEQFF. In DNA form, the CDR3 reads TGTGCCAGCAGTTCAGGTTGGACCCGCGGGACCCAAAATGAGCAGTTCTTC.

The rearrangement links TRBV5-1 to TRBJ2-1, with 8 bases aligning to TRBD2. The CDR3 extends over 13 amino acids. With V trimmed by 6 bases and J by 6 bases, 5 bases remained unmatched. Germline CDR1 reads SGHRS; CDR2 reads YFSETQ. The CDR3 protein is CASTLGTSNEQFF. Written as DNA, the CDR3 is TGCGCCAGCACCCTGGGGACTAGCAATGAGCAGTTCTTC.

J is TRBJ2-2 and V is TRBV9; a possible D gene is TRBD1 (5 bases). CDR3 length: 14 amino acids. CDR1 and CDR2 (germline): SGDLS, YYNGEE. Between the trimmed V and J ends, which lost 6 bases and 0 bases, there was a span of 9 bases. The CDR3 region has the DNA TGTGCCAGCACAGGACAAACGAACACCGGGGAGCTGTTTTTT. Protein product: CASTGQTNTGELFF. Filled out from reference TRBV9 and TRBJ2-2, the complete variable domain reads DSGVTQTPKHLITATGQRVTLRCSPRSGDLSVYWYQQSLDQGLQFLIQYYNGEERAKGNILERFSAQQFPDLHSELNLSSLELGDSALYFCASTGQTNTGELFFGEGSRLTVL.

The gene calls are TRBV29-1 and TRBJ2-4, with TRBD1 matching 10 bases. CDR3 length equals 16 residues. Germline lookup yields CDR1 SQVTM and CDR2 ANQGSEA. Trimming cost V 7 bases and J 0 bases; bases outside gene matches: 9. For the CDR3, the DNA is TGCAGCGCGCAAGCGACAGGGGGCCTAGCCAAAAACATTCAGTACTTC. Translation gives CSAQATGGLAKNIQYF.

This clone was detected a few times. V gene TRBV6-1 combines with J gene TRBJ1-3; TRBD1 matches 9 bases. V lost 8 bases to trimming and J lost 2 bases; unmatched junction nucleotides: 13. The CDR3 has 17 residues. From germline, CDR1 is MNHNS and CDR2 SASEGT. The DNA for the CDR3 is TGTGCCAGCGGTGCTCGGGGACAGGGATCTACTGGAAACACCATATATTTT. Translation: CASGARGQGSTGNTIYF.

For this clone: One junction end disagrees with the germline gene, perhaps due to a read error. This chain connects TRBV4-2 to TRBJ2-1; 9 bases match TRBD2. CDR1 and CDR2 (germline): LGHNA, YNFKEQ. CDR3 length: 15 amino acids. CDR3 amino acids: CASSQEAGGTNQQFF. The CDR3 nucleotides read TGTGCCAGCAGCCAAGAGGCGGGAGGGACCAATCAGCAGTTCTTC.

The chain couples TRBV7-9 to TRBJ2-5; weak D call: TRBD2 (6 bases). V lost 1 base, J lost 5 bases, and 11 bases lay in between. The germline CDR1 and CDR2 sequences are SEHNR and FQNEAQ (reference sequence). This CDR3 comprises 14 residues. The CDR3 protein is CASSLVAGPETQYF. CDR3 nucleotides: TGTGCCAGCAGCTTAGTGGCGGGACCTGAGACCCAGTACTTC.

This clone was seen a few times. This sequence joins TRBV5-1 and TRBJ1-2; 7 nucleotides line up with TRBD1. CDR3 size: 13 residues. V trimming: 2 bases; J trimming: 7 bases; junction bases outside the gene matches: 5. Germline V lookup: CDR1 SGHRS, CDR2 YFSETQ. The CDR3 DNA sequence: TGCGCCAGCAGCTTTGACAGGGCGAGTGGCTACACCTTC. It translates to CASSFDRASGYTF.

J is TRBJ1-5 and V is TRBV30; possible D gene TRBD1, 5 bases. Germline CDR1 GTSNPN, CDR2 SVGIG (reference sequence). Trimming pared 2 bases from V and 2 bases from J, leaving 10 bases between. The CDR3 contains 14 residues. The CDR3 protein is CAWSRRGGNQPQHF. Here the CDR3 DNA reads TGTGCCTGGAGTAGGAGGGGCGGCAATCAGCCCCAGCATTTT.

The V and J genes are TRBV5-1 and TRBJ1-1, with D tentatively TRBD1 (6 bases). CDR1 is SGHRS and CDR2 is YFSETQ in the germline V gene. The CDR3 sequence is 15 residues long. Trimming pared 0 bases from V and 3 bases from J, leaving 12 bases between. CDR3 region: CASSLDQGWDTEAFF. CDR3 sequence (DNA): TGCGCCAGCAGCTTGGATCAGGGGTGGGACACTGAAGCTTTCTTT.

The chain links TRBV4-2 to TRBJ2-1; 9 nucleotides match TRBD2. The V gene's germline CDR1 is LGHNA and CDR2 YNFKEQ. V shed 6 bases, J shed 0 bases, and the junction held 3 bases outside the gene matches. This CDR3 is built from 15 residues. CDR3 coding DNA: TGTGCCAGCAGTCGTAGCGGGAGCTCCTACAATGAGCAGTTCTTC. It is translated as CASSRSGSSYNEQFF.

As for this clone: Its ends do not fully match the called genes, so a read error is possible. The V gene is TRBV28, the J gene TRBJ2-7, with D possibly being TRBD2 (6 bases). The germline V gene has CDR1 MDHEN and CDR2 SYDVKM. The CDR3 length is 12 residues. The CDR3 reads CASSLVGIGRAF. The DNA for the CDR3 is TGTGCCAGCAGTTTAGTCGGGATCGGGAGAGCTTTC.

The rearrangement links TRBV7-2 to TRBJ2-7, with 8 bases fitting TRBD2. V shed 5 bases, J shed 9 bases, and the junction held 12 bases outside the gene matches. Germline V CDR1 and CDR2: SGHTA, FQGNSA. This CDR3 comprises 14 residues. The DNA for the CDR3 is TGTGCCAGCAGCCCGGGGGGACTAGAAGGATCGCAGTACTTC. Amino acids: CASSPGGLEGSQYF.

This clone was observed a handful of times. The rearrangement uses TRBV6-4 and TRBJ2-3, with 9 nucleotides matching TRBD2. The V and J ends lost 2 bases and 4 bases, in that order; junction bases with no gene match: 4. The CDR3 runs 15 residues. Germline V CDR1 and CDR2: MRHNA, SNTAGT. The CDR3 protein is CASSDRSGSADTQYF. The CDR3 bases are TGTGCCAGCAGTGACCGTAGCGGGAGCGCAGATACGCAGTATTTT.